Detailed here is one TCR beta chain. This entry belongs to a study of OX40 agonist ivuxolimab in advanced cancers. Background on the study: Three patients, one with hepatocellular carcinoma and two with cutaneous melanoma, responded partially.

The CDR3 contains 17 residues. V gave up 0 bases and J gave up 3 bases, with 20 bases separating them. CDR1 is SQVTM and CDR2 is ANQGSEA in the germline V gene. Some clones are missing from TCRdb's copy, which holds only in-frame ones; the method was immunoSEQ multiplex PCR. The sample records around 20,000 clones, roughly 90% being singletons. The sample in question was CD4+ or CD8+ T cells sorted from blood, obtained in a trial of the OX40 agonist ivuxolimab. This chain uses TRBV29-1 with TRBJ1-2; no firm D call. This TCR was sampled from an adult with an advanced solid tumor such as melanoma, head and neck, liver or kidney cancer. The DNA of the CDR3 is TGCAGCGTTGAAGATAGTAGATTTGCAGCCATGGACTATGGCTACACCTTC. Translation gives CSVEDSRFAAMDYGYTF.